Presented here are 32 T cell receptor beta chains from one specimen sequenced in a study of cytomegalovirus exposure and HLA in healthy donors (dated by TCRdb to about 2017). The method behind the library was the immunoSEQ multiplex PCR assay. A mixture of 60 forward primers for TCR Vbeta segments and 13 reverse primers for TCR Jbeta segments was used in the multiplex PCR. TCRdb retrieved this table from immuneACCESS and kept in-frame rearrangements only. Not all clones are present; in checked studies, unresolved V genes account for under half, and no reason is known for the remainder. This sample comprises about 160,000 clones, 60% to 85% of them detected only once. About 2.9% of the sample goes to the ten largest clones. Sequences were obtained from PBMCs. These receptors were obtained from a woman in her fifties or sixties in good health and CMV-seropositive.

J is TRBJ2-5 and V is TRBV9; D is possibly TRBD2 (5 bases). Germline V gene data show CDR1 as SGDLS and CDR2 as YYNGEE. CDR3 length equals 14 residues. The V gene lost 4 bases and the J gene lost 1 base, with 11 bases spanning the gap. The CDR3 nucleotides are TGTGCCAGCAGCCCTGGACTCTCCCAAGAGACCCAGTACTTC. Translating gives CASSPGLSQETQYF.

The table lists this clone with a count of one. V usage is TRBV6-5 and J usage is TRBJ1-1; D gene ambiguous. Between the trimmed V and J ends, which lost 2 bases and 4 bases, there was a span of 14 bases. Germline CDR1 reads MNHEY; CDR2 reads SVGAGI. The CDR3 has 15 amino acids. Written as DNA, the CDR3 is TGTGCCAGCAGTTACGGAGGGAACTGGGGCACTGAAGCTTTCTTT. This translates into CASSYGGNWGTEAFF.

The CDR3 region is CASSQGTASEAFF. The CDR3 DNA sequence: TGCGCCAGCAGCCAAGGGACAGCGTCTGAAGCTTTCTTT. The V gene is TRBV5-1, the J gene TRBJ1-1; 7 bases agree with TRBD1. The germline V gene has CDR1 SGHRS and CDR2 YFSETQ. This CDR3 comprises 13 residues. With V trimmed by 4 bases and J by 6 bases, 6 bases remained unmatched.

The chain uses TRBV13 and TRBJ2-7; 9 nucleotides match TRBD1. The CDR3 covers 14 residues. The germline gives CDR1 PRHDT, CDR2 FYEKMQ (reference sequence). V gave up 5 bases and J gave up 2 bases; unmatched junction bases: 4. The CDR3 region has the DNA TGTGCCAGCAGCCCTCGACAGGGGGCCTACGAGCAGTACTTC. This gives the protein CASSPRQGAYEQYF.

This clone was detected only a few times. The V and J genes are TRBV18 and TRBJ1-5, with TRBD1 identical over 8 bases. V lost 3 bases, J lost 6 bases, and 7 bases stayed unmatched. Germline V gene lookup returns CDR1 KGHSH and CDR2 LQKENI. The CDR3 loop spans 15 amino acids. In DNA, the CDR3 is TGTGCCAGCTCACCCTATCAGGGGGCGGGTCAGCCCCAGCATTTT. It yields the protein CASSPYQGAGQPQHF. Based on the CDR3 plus reference TRBV18 and TRBJ1-5, the full variable domain is NAGVMQNPRHLVRRRGQEARLRCSPMKGHSHVYWYRQLPEEGLKFMVYLQKENIIDESGMPKERFSAEFPKEGPSILRIQQVVRGDSAAYFCASSPYQGAGQPQHFGDGTRLSIL.

The chain joins TRBV11-2 to TRBJ2-1; 8 bases are shared with TRBD1. Unmatched junction bases numbered 6, after V lost 5 bases and J lost 6 bases. The CDR3 has 14 residues. Germline lookup yields CDR1 SGHAT and CDR2 FQNNGV. CDR3 loop: CASSPGGAFNEQFF. CDR3 in DNA: TGTGCCAGCAGCCCAGGGGGCGCGTTCAATGAGCAGTTCTTC.

This chain uses TRBV9 with TRBJ1-1; D is perhaps TRBD1 (6 bases). Germline CDR1 is SGDLS and CDR2 is YYNGEE. Trimming left V 4 bases short and J 5 bases short, with 18 bases between. The CDR3 has 15 residues. As DNA, the CDR3 is TGTGCCAGCAGCCCCAGGTCGGCCCAGGGGACTGAAGCTTTCTTT. It specifies CASSPRSAQGTEAFF.

This clone was seen more than once but under ten times. This chain links TRBV14 with TRBJ2-7, with TRBD2 as a possible D gene (6 bases). Per the germline V gene, CDR1 is SGHDN and CDR2 is FVKESK. Trimming shortened V by 3 bases and J by 6 bases, and 15 bases separated the two germline ends. This CDR3 has 14 residues. The CDR3 region is CASSHPSGAGEQYF. The DNA of the CDR3 is TGTGCCAGCAGCCATCCCTCAGGAGCGGGCGAGCAGTACTTC.

The chain carries TRBV27 and TRBJ2-7; D is perhaps TRBD1 (6 bases). Germline values: CDR1 MNHEY, CDR2 SMNVEV (reference sequence). Trimming removed 3 bases at V and 0 bases at J, with 15 bases between. The length of the CDR3 is 16 residues. The CDR3 nucleotides are TGTGCCAGCAGTTTTTCTACCGGGACAATCTCCTACGAGCAGTACTTC. Translated, it gives CASSFSTGTISYEQYF.

The chain joins TRBV29-1 to TRBJ1-1; the D is unclear. CDR1 is SQVTM and CDR2 is ANQGSEA in the germline V gene. This CDR3 region has 12 residues. Trimming took 8 bases from V and 5 from J, leaving 15 bases between them. CDR3 in amino acids: CSPRELSTEAFF. The DNA of the CDR3 is TGCAGCCCCCGGGAGTTATCGACTGAAGCTTTCTTT.

V is TRBV6-6 and J is TRBJ2-7; 7 nucleotides line up with TRBD2. The V gene end was trimmed by 6 bases and the J gene end by 3 bases; junction bases not matched to a gene: 5. Germline values: CDR1 MNHNY, CDR2 SVGAGI (reference sequence). The CDR3 runs 13 residues. CDR3 amino acids: CASSRGLFYEQYF. CDR3 bases: TGTGCCAGCAGCCGGGGACTATTCTACGAGCAGTACTTC.

About this clone: One end of the junction varies from germline; a read error may be responsible. The genes are TRBV11-2 and TRBJ2-6; TRBD1 matches 9 bases. The CDR3 spans 16 residues. Germline CDR1 and CDR2: SGHAT and FQNNGV. CDR3 loop: CAGSSRDRAGANVLTF. CDR3 nucleotide sequence: TGTGCCGGCAGCTCCCGGGACAGGGCTGGGGCCAACGTCCTGACTTTC.

On this clone itself: One end of the junction is discordant with germline, which a read error may explain. The chain links TRBV30 to TRBJ2-6; 7 bases align to TRBD2. The CDR3 is 15 residues long. Looked up from germline, CDR1 is GTSNPN and CDR2 is SVGIG (reference sequence). The CDR3 sequence is CAWSVGGSRANGLTF. In nucleotides, the CDR3 is TGTGCCTGGAGTGTGGGGGGGAGCCGGGCCAACGGCCTGACTTTC. The variable domain in full, with the rest retrieved from reference TRBV30 and TRBJ2-6, is SQTIHQWPATLVQPVGSPLSLECTVEGTSNPNLYWYRQAAGRGLQLLFYSVGIGQISSEVPQNLSASRPQDRQFILSSKKLLLSDSGFYLCAWSVGGSRANGLTFGAGSRLTVL.

The chain couples TRBV11-2 to TRBJ1-2, with D unresolved. Germline CDR1 and CDR2: SGHAT and FQNNGV. The CDR3 runs to 14 residues. Trimming removed 4 bases from V and 2 bases from J, with 11 bases in between. The CDR3 DNA reads TGTGCCAGCAGCTCTCAACACGGGAACTATGGCTACACCTTC. Translated: CASSSQHGNYGYTF.

The CDR3: CASSLGSGGTDTQYF. CDR3 nucleotides: TGTGCCAGCAGCTTGGGGTCAGGGGGCACAGATACGCAGTATTTT. The J gene is TRBJ2-3, the V gene TRBV5-6; D might be TRBD1 (6 bases). The germline V gene encodes CDR1 SGHDT and CDR2 YYEEEE. V shed 0 bases and J shed 1 base, with 9 bases lying between them. The CDR3 sequence is 15 residues long.

The gene calls are TRBV6-6 and TRBJ1-1; no firm D call. CDR1 and CDR2 (germline): MNHNY, SVGAGI (reference sequence). The germline V and J ends were trimmed by 2 bases and 2 bases, with 6 bases remaining between them. There are 13 residues in the CDR3. CDR3 sequence reads: CASSYILNTEAFF. CDR3 nucleotide sequence: TGTGCCAGCAGTTACATCCTAAACACTGAAGCTTTCTTT.

The chain links TRBV6-5 to TRBJ1-6; 8 positions match TRBD1. The CDR3 consists of 14 residues. Germline trimming cut 8 bases from V and 9 bases from J; bases unmatched to any gene: 9. The germline gives CDR1 MNHEY, CDR2 SVGAGI. The CDR3 DNA reads as TGTGCCAGCGGACCGACAGGGGCGATTTCACCCCTCCACTTT. Residues: CASGPTGAISPLHF.

This clone was picked up one time. CDR3 in DNA: TGTGCCAGCAGTTTTCCGAGGGGGCGCACAGCTTTCTTT. This codes for CASSFPRGRTAFF. J is TRBJ1-1 and V is TRBV28; 7 nucleotides agree with TRBD1. Germline V gene lookup returns CDR1 MDHEN and CDR2 SYDVKM. Unmatched junction bases numbered 8, after V lost 3 bases and J lost 10 bases. The CDR3 is 13 residues long.

The chain links TRBV5-6 to TRBJ2-1; D remains ambiguous. There are 15 residues in the CDR3. Germline-derived CDR1 and CDR2 are SGHDT and YYEEEE. The V end was cut by 0 bases, the J end by 5 bases, with 12 bases between. CDR3 nucleotides: TGTGCCAGCAGCTTGGGCTGGGCATCGCACAATGAGCAGTTCTTC. This sequence encodes CASSLGWASHNEQFF. Drawing the rest from reference TRBV5-6 and TRBJ2-1, the complete variable domain is DAGVTQSPTHLIKTRGQQVTLRCSPKSGHDTVSWYQQALGQGPQFIFQYYEEEERQRGNFPDRFSGHQFPNYSSELNVNALLLGDSALYLCASSLGWASHNEQFFGPGTRLTVL.

The chain uses TRBV9 and TRBJ2-7, with TRBD2 identical over 11 bases. The CDR3 has 16 residues. CDR1 and CDR2 (germline): SGDLS, YYNGEE. V trimming: 4 bases; J trimming: 2 bases; junction bases outside the gene matches: 8. The DNA for the CDR3 is TGTGCCAGCAGCCGACAGACTAGCGGGGCCACCTACGAGCAGTACTTC. It translates to CASSRQTSGATYEQYF.

The CDR3 nucleotides are TGTGCCAGCAGCTTAGAGGGGGCCCGGGACATCACCTACGAGCAGTACTTC. Translating it yields CASSLEGARDITYEQYF. The chain couples TRBV7-9 to TRBJ2-7; 7 positions match TRBD1. This CDR3 has 17 residues. Trimming removed 1 base from V and 2 bases from J; junction bases left unmatched: 11. Germline CDR1 reads SEHNR; CDR2 reads FQNEAQ (reference sequence).

V is TRBV19 and J is TRBJ1-1; tentative D call: TRBD1 (5 bases). This CDR3 has 14 amino acids. Trimming stripped 7 bases from V and 4 bases from J, with 16 bases between. Germline V CDR1 and CDR2: LNHDA, SQIVND (reference sequence). CDR3 nucleotide sequence: TGTGCCAGTATTAAAGCGGGGCATACCACTGAAGCTTTCTTT. Translation: CASIKAGHTTEAFF.

The chain couples TRBV19 to TRBJ1-2; TRBD1 matches 8 bases. This CDR3 is 15 amino acids long. V shed 4 bases, J shed 4 bases, and the junction held 8 bases outside the gene matches. Germline V gene lookup returns CDR1 LNHDA and CDR2 SQIVND (reference sequence). CDR3 in amino acids: CASSTNRGTGYGYTF. The CDR3 DNA sequence: TGTGCCAGTAGTACGAACAGGGGGACCGGCTATGGCTACACCTTC.

This sequence joins TRBV27 and TRBJ1-1, with no clear D. CDR1 is MNHEY, CDR2 SMNVEV, per germline (reference sequence). The CDR3 extends over 13 amino acids. V was clipped by 3 bases and J by 1 base, with 6 bases between them. This chain's CDR3 is CASSLNRNTEAFF. The CDR3 DNA reads as TGTGCCAGCAGTTTGAACAGGAACACTGAAGCTTTCTTT.

The J gene is TRBJ1-2, the V gene TRBV7-6; 7 bases line up with TRBD1. The CDR3 consists of 15 residues. Germline values: CDR1 SGHVS, CDR2 FNYEAQ. The J segment lost 0 bases and the V segment lost 5 bases, leaving 6 bases of the junction unmatched. CDR3 nucleotides: TGTGCCAGCAGCCCGGACAGGCTAGCTAACTATGGCTACACCTTC. Protein: CASSPDRLANYGYTF.

The V call is TRBV2, the J call TRBJ2-5; D remains unclear. The length of the CDR3 is 11 residues. Germline-derived CDR1 and CDR2 are SNHLY and FYNNEI. V shed 4 bases and J shed 5 bases, with 5 bases lying between them. CDR3 protein: CASSGAETQYF. CDR3 DNA sequence: TGTGCCAGCAGTGGGGCGGAGACCCAGTACTTC.

In DNA form, the CDR3 reads TGTGCCAGCAGCGGCACAGGGGCTAGCACAGATACGCAGTATTTT. Encoded protein: CASSGTGASTDTQYF. J is TRBJ2-3 and V is TRBV5-5; TRBD1 agrees at 7 bases. CDR3 length: 15 residues. The junction had 5 bases not matched to a gene; V was cut back by 4 bases and J by 0 bases. CDR1 and CDR2 (germline): SGHKS, YYEKEE (reference sequence).

This clone was detected many times. CDR3 sequence (DNA): TGTGCCAGCAGTCCGCGGGGAGCGGCCTACGAGCAGTACTTC. This sequence encodes CASSPRGAAYEQYF. The rearrangement joins TRBV2 to TRBJ2-7; a weak D match, TRBD2 (6 bases). The CDR3 has 14 residues. Germline CDR1 reads SNHLY; CDR2 reads FYNNEI. Between the trimmed V and J ends, which lost 5 bases and 2 bases, there was a span of 13 bases.

The chain has TRBV7-9 and TRBJ1-2; D not certain. Deletions cut 5 bases from V and 5 bases from J, with 9 bases between. The germline CDR1 and CDR2 sequences are SEHNR and FQNEAQ (reference sequence). The CDR3 loop spans 12 amino acids. CDR3 bases: TGTGCCAGCAGCCTAACGGTTTATGGCTACACCTTC. It yields the protein CASSLTVYGYTF.

The table lists this clone with a count of one. The V gene is TRBV29-1, the J gene TRBJ2-3, with D unresolved. Per the germline V gene, CDR1 is SQVTM and CDR2 is ANQGSEA. V shed 5 bases and J shed 4 bases, with 13 bases lying between them. The CDR3 loop spans 13 amino acids. As DNA, the CDR3 is TGCAGCGTTCCCTCATACTTGGCAGATACGCAGTATTTT. Its translation is CSVPSYLADTQYF.

The chain recombines TRBV5-4 with TRBJ1-1; D gene ambiguous. CDR1 SGHNT and CDR2 YYREEE come from the germline V gene (reference sequence). V was cut by 4 bases and J by 1 base, with 14 bases left in between. CDR3 length equals 15 residues. CDR3 in DNA: TGTGCCAGCAGCCCGCTCGCGGGCCGGAACACTGAAGCTTTCTTT. It specifies CASSPLAGRNTEAFF.

The chain combines TRBV9 with TRBJ2-3; a weak D match, TRBD2 (6 bases). The V end lost 3 bases, the J end lost 1 base, and 18 bases lay between the germline ends. CDR1 and CDR2 (germline): SGDLS, YYNGEE. The CDR3 has 17 amino acids. Written as DNA, the CDR3 is TGTGCCAGCAGCGGGGGTTTAGACGGGAGCGGCACAGATACGCAGTATTTT. Translating gives CASSGGLDGSGTDTQYF. The full variable domain, with the rest looked up from reference TRBV9 and TRBJ2-3, is DSGVTQTPKHLITATGQRVTLRCSPRSGDLSVYWYQQSLDQGLQFLIQYYNGEERAKGNILERFSAQQFPDLHSELNLSSLELGDSALYFCASSGGLDGSGTDTQYFGPGTRLTVL.